These T cell receptor beta chains were read from a single sample in a study of T cells in Graves' hyperthyroidism and ophthalmopathy. Via MiXCR, TCRdb re-called the multiplex PCR reads, giving one row per CDR3 protein. Among hundreds of thousands of distinct CDR3 sequences listed, approximately 25% were seen once. Input material: blood. All receptors come from a woman aged 30 to 39 with Graves' ophthalmopathy. Both conserved end residues are part of each CDR3. The D gene is left open where the match is weak. Clone size is stated in some rows and not others, as once, few, many or a class when expanded.

d_call: NA
clone_size: NA
j_call: TRBJ1-2
v_call: TRBV6-5
cdr3_nt: TGTGCCAGCAGTCACGGGACCCTCTCGGGCTATGGCTACACCTTC
cdr3_aa: CASSHGTLSGYGYTF

d_call: NA
clone_size: many
j_call: TRBJ2-5
v_call: TRBV6-2/TRBV6-3
cdr3_nt: TGTGCCAGCAGACGGGACTTACAAGAGACCCAGTACTTC
cdr3_aa: CASRRDLQETQYF

d_call: NA
clone_size: many
j_call: TRBJ1-2
v_call: TRBV6-5
cdr3_nt: TGTGCCAGCATCACAACAGGGAACTATGGCTACACCTTC
cdr3_aa: CASITTGNYGYTF

d_call: NA
clone_size: many
j_call: TRBJ1-5
v_call: TRBV19
cdr3_nt: TGTGCCAGTAGTATAGCTCCGGAGGACAATCAGCCCCAGCATTTT
cdr3_aa: CASSIAPEDNQPQHF

d_call: NA
clone_size: many
j_call: TRBJ1-1
v_call: TRBV12-3/TRBV12-4
cdr3_nt: TGTGCCAGCAGTTTGGCCGGACAGAACACTGAAGCTTTCTTT
cdr3_aa: CASSLAGQNTEAFF

d_call: NA
clone_size: many
j_call: TRBJ1-1
v_call: TRBV2
cdr3_nt: TGTGCCAGCAGTCCGCGGGGATTCATCACTGAAGCTTTCTTT
cdr3_aa: CASSPRGFITEAFF

d_call: NA
clone_size: many
j_call: TRBJ2-7
v_call: TRBV18
cdr3_nt: TGTGCCAGCTCACCACCGGTAATGAGTCAGTTCGCCGAGCAGTACTTC
cdr3_aa: CASSPPVMSQFAEQYF

d_call: TRBD1
clone_size: NA
j_call: TRBJ1-1
v_call: TRBV27
cdr3_nt: TGTGCCAGCAGTCGACAGGGGGCGATCCTCTTGAACACTGAAGCTTTCTTT
cdr3_aa: CASSRQGAILLNTEAFF

d_call: NA
clone_size: few
j_call: TRBJ1-1
v_call: TRBV4-3
cdr3_nt: TGCGCCAGCAGCCGAACCCTTTGGACAAACCGACGGGACACTGAAGCTTTCTTT
cdr3_aa: CASSRTLWTNRRDTEAFF

d_call: NA
clone_size: many
j_call: TRBJ1-1
v_call: TRBV4-3
cdr3_nt: TGCGCCAGCAGCCAAGACGGTCAGAACACTGAAGCTTTCTTT
cdr3_aa: CASSQDGQNTEAFF

d_call: TRBD1
clone_size: many
j_call: TRBJ1-2
v_call: TRBV6-1
cdr3_nt: TGTGCCAGCAGCCAGGACAGGGACTATGGCTACACCTTC
cdr3_aa: CASSQDRDYGYTF

d_call: NA
clone_size: many
j_call: TRBJ2-7
v_call: TRBV20-1
cdr3_nt: TGCAGTGCTAGAGTTACGTACGAGCAGTACTTC
cdr3_aa: CSARVTYEQYF

d_call: NA
clone_size: many
j_call: TRBJ2-7
v_call: TRBV10-3
cdr3_nt: TGTGCCACTGGGGACGGGTTTAAGTACTTC
cdr3_aa: CATGDGFKYF

d_call: TRBD1
clone_size: many
j_call: TRBJ1-2
v_call: TRBV6-5
cdr3_nt: TGTGCCAGCAGTTACACAGGGGGCGCGGGCTATGGCTACACCTTC
cdr3_aa: CASSYTGGAGYGYTF

d_call: TRBD1
clone_size: NA
j_call: TRBJ2-7
v_call: TRBV6-2/TRBV6-3
cdr3_nt: TGTGCCAGCAGTTACTCGGACAGGTCCGAGCAGTACTTC
cdr3_aa: CASSYSDRSEQYF

d_call: TRBD1
clone_size: many
j_call: TRBJ1-5
v_call: TRBV6-1
cdr3_nt: TGTGCCAGCAGGGACAGGGACAATCAGCCCCAGCATTTT
cdr3_aa: CASRDRDNQPQHF

d_call: NA
clone_size: many
j_call: TRBJ2-5
v_call: TRBV28
cdr3_nt: TGTGCCAGCAGACAGGGCGGGGGCGGTTTGCAGACCCAGTACTTC
cdr3_aa: CASRQGGGGLQTQYF

d_call: NA
clone_size: once
j_call: TRBJ1-1
v_call: TRBV12-3/TRBV12-4
cdr3_nt: TGTGCCAGCAGTTTAGACTTTTCTGAAGCTTTCTTT
cdr3_aa: CASSLDFSEAFF

d_call: TRBD1
clone_size: many
j_call: TRBJ1-6
v_call: TRBV11-2
cdr3_nt: TGTGCCAGCAGCTTAGGTGCGGTTAGGGGGCTAGGTTCACCCCTCCACTTT
cdr3_aa: CASSLGAVRGLGSPLHF

d_call: NA
clone_size: many
j_call: TRBJ2-5
v_call: TRBV7-2
cdr3_nt: TGTGCCAGCAGCTTAGGTTACGTAGAAGAGACCCAGTACTTC
cdr3_aa: CASSLGYVEETQYF

d_call: NA
clone_size: NA
j_call: TRBJ2-2
v_call: TRBV11-1
cdr3_nt: TGTGCCAGCAGCGTACGAGGCAGGGGCACCGGGGAGCTGTTTTTT
cdr3_aa: CASSVRGRGTGELFF

d_call: NA
clone_size: many
j_call: TRBJ1-1
v_call: TRBV20-1
cdr3_nt: TGCAGTGCCTTAACGGGACACAGGAACACTGAAGCTTTCTTT
cdr3_aa: CSALTGHRNTEAFF

d_call: NA
clone_size: many
j_call: TRBJ1-3
v_call: TRBV5-1
cdr3_nt: TGCGCCAGCAGCTTGGGGGCAGGGGCTGTAGAAAACACCATATATTTT
cdr3_aa: CASSLGAGAVENTIYF

d_call: TRBD1
clone_size: many
j_call: TRBJ1-6
v_call: TRBV7-2
cdr3_nt: TGTGCCAGCAGCGATTATGGGACAGGGAATAATTCACCCCTCCACTTT
cdr3_aa: CASSDYGTGNNSPLHF